This T cell receptor (beta chain) was obtained from a study of spatial heterogeneity in lung cancer. Study overall: Raw reads contained each unique TCR and UMI combination more than ten times on average.

One entry per CDR3 protein results from TCRdb running MiXCR on the 5' RACE reads. Here the sample spans tens of thousands of distinct CDR3 sequences, around 9% being singletons. This clonotype was counted between two and nine times. Time point meaning: sample taken at primary tumor resection. The authors sequenced whole RNA from tumor, nontumor lung or frozen PBMC without sorting. Patients with untreated early-stage non-small cell lung cancer, numbering some 68, were the donors. Sequenced here: PBMCs, sampled at surgery. The receptor's source is a male donor with early-stage non-small cell lung cancer.

Here the CDR3 reads CASRRQGPHYEQYF. The CDR3 coding sequence is TGTGCCAGCAGGCGACAGGGACCTCACTACGAGCAGTACTTC. This chain links TRBV28 with TRBJ2-7, with TRBD1 matching 7 bases. J was trimmed by 3 bases and V by 6 bases; bases with no gene match: 8. The germline V gene encodes CDR1 MDHEN and CDR2 SYDVKM. The CDR3 is 14 residues long.